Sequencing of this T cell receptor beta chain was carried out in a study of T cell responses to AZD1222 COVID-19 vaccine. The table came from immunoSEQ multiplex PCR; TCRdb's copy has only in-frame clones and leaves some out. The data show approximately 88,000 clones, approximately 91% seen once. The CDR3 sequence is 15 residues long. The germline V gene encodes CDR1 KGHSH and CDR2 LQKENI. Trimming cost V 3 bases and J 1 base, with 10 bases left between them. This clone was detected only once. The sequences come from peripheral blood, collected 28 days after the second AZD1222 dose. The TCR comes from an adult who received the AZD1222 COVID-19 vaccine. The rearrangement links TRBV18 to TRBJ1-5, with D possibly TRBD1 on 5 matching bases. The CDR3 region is CASSPGRSSNQPQHF. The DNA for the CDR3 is TGTGCCAGCTCACCGGGGCGGAGCAGCAATCAGCCCCAGCATTTT.